The 26 T cell receptor beta chains below were found in one sample sequenced in a study of blood T cell repertoires in COVID-19. Clones were read by immunoSEQ multiplex PCR, and TCRdb kept only the in-frame ones, dropping some. The sample shows 120,000 or so clones, around four fifths of them seen only once. The sequencing sample was made of peripheral blood. These receptors came from a man aged 80 or over with active or convalescent COVID-19.

The V gene is TRBV18, the J gene TRBJ2-7, with TRBD1 identical over 8 bases. CDR3 length: 15 amino acids. Germline V gene lookup returns CDR1 KGHSH and CDR2 LQKENI. The trim removed 8 bases at V and 0 bases at J, leaving 9 bases unmatched. The CDR3 sequence: CASSSPGGLSYEQYF. The CDR3 nucleotides are TGTGCCAGCAGCTCACCAGGGGGCCTCTCCTACGAGCAGTACTTC.

The chain employs TRBV5-6 and TRBJ2-7; D ambiguous. The CDR3 is 14 residues long. Looked up from germline, CDR1 is SGHDT and CDR2 is YYEEEE. The germline V and J ends were trimmed by 0 bases and 4 bases, with 11 bases remaining between them. The chain's CDR3 is CASSLGQAMYEQYF. The CDR3, as DNA: TGTGCCAGCAGCTTGGGGCAGGCTATGTACGAGCAGTACTTC. The entire variable domain, with the rest obtained from reference TRBV5-6 and TRBJ2-7, is as follows: DAGVTQSPTHLIKTRGQQVTLRCSPKSGHDTVSWYQQALGQGPQFIFQYYEEEERQRGNFPDRFSGHQFPNYSSELNVNALLLGDSALYLCASSLGQAMYEQYFGPGTRLTVT.

The CDR3 DNA sequence: TGTGCCATCAGTGACGTACAAGAGACCCAGTACTTC. Translated, it gives CAISDVQETQYF. The V and J genes are TRBV10-3 and TRBJ2-5; unclear D gene. Germline values: CDR1 ENHRY, CDR2 SYGVKD. V dropped 3 bases and J dropped 2 bases, with 4 bases sitting between them. The CDR3 loop spans 12 amino acids.

V gene TRBV11-3 combines with J gene TRBJ2-1; 8 nucleotides match TRBD2. The CDR3 spans 14 residues. From germline, CDR1 is SGHNT and CDR2 YENEEA. V shed 3 bases and J 6 bases; nucleotides not matched to a gene: 4. For the CDR3, the DNA is TGTGCCAGCAGCTTTATAAGCGGGGGCAATGAGCAGTTCTTC. This codes for CASSFISGGNEQFF.

The V call is TRBV5-4, the J call TRBJ1-4; D unresolved. V lost 1 base and J lost 8, with 9 bases in between. CDR1 is SGHNT, CDR2 YYREEE, per germline (reference sequence). The length of the CDR3 is 13 residues. CDR3 loop: CASSLWGVEKLFF. The CDR3 bases are TGTGCCAGCAGCTTGTGGGGAGTCGAAAAACTGTTTTTT.

In its sample, this clone was seen once. The rearrangement joins TRBV18 to TRBJ1-4, with 10 bases fitting TRBD1. This CDR3 contains 15 residues. Germline CDR1 and CDR2: KGHSH and LQKENI. V lost 3 bases, J lost 6 bases, and 4 bases stayed unmatched. CDR3 sequence reads: CASSPSGTGDEKLFF. The CDR3 DNA reads TGTGCCAGCTCACCGAGTGGGACAGGGGATGAAAAACTGTTTTTT. The full variable domain, rest sourced from reference TRBV18 and TRBJ1-4, is NAGVMQNPRHLVRRRGQEARLRCSPMKGHSHVYWYRQLPEEGLKFMVYLQKENIIDESGMPKERFSAEFPKEGPSILRIQQVVRGDSAAYFCASSPSGTGDEKLFFGSGTQLSVL.

This sequence joins TRBV19 and TRBJ2-6; no clear D gene. Germline V CDR1 and CDR2: LNHDA, SQIVND (reference sequence). The CDR3 has 14 residues. V was cut by 5 bases and J by 0 bases, with 5 bases left in between. CDR3 in amino acids: CASSQNSGANVLTF. CDR3 DNA sequence: TGTGCCAGTAGTCAGAACTCTGGGGCCAACGTCCTGACTTTC.

The V call is TRBV27, the J call TRBJ1-3, with 9 nucleotides matching TRBD1. The CDR3 is made up of 17 amino acids. J was trimmed by 0 bases and V by 5 bases; bases with no gene match: 8. Per germline, CDR1 MNHEY and CDR2 SMNVEV (reference sequence). The CDR3 loop reads CASSPHGQGHSGNTIYF. CDR3 DNA: TGTGCCAGCAGTCCACACGGACAGGGGCACTCTGGAAACACCATATATTTT.

The genes are TRBV7-6 and TRBJ2-7; possible D gene TRBD1, 5 bases. Germline V gives CDR1 SGHVS, CDR2 FNYEAQ. This CDR3 has 15 amino acids. The germline V and J ends were trimmed by 2 bases and 3 bases, with 14 bases remaining between them. For the CDR3, the DNA is TGTGCCAGCAGCTTAAACGTCGACAGCGTCTACGAGCAGTACTTC. This gives the protein CASSLNVDSVYEQYF.

V gene TRBV5-6 combines with J gene TRBJ2-7; 8 bases match TRBD1. V shed 1 base, J shed 1 base, and the junction held 10 bases outside the gene matches. The germline V gene has CDR1 SGHDT and CDR2 YYEEEE. The CDR3 has 17 residues. For the CDR3, the DNA is TGTGCCAGCAGCTTGTCTCGGGGCAGGGGGCATTCCTACGAGCAGTACTTC. This sequence encodes CASSLSRGRGHSYEQYF.

The chain is built from TRBV3-1 (or the pseudogene TRBV3-2) and TRBJ2-7; the D is unclear. V shed 2 bases and J shed 7 bases, with 9 bases lying between them. This CDR3 is built from 12 residues. Germline V CDR1 and CDR2: LGHDT, YNNKEL (reference sequence). CDR3 sequence (DNA): TGTGCCAGCAGCCAAAGCTCGCGTGAGCAGTACTTC. It codes for CASSQSSREQYF.

The rearrangement uses TRBV12-5 and TRBJ2-3; possible D gene TRBD2, 6 bases. Per germline, CDR1 LGHNT and CDR2 FRNRAP. The CDR3 loop spans 15 amino acids. Trimming shortened V by 5 bases and J by 4 bases, and 16 bases separated the two germline ends. CDR3 region: CASGSPREQSDTQYF. DNA of the CDR3: TGTGCTAGTGGTAGCCCCCGGGAGCAGTCAGATACGCAGTATTTT.

Here the CDR3 reads CASSLGGRNTEAFF. The CDR3 DNA reads TGTGCCAGCAGCTTGGGGGGGCGGAACACTGAAGCTTTCTTT. The chain has TRBV7-2 and TRBJ1-1; tentatively, D is TRBD1 (6 bases). Germline values: CDR1 SGHTA, CDR2 FQGNSA. Trimming removed 3 bases at V and 1 base at J, with 9 bases between. This CDR3 region has 14 residues.

This clone has a handful of counts. This chain joins TRBV5-8 and TRBJ1-2, with D perhaps matching TRBD1 (6 bases). This CDR3 comprises 14 residues. Germline V gives CDR1 SGHTS, CDR2 YDEGEE. V was shortened by 5 bases and J by 3 bases, with 14 bases between the two germline ends. The CDR3 nucleotides read TGTGCCAGCAGGTATAGGACAGTGGACTATGGCTACACCTTC. Protein sequence: CASRYRTVDYGYTF.

The gene calls are TRBV2 and TRBJ1-2; 9 bases are shared with TRBD1. Germline V gene data show CDR1 as SNHLY and CDR2 as FYNNEI. Unmatched junction bases numbered 4, after V lost 6 bases and J lost 5 bases. This CDR3 is 13 amino acids long. The CDR3 is CASSSGQGYGYTF. In DNA form, the CDR3 reads TGTGCCAGCAGCTCGGGACAGGGATATGGCTACACCTTC.

V and J are TRBV3-1 (or the pseudogene TRBV3-2) and TRBJ1-1; D gene ambiguous. Per the germline V gene, CDR1 is LGHDT and CDR2 is YNNKEL (reference sequence). V lost 6 bases, J lost 1 base, and 21 bases lay in between. The CDR3 is 17 residues long. CDR3 bases: TGTGCCAGCAGGCACCCTCCCGGGCAGGAGGGGAACACTGAAGCTTTCTTT. Protein product: CASRHPPGQEGNTEAFF.

The chain carries TRBV3-1 (or the pseudogene TRBV3-2) and TRBJ2-5; possibly TRBD1 for D (6 bases). Germline CDR1 LGHDT, CDR2 YNNKEL (reference sequence). The CDR3 contains 15 residues. Deletions cut 5 bases from V and 1 base from J, with 14 bases between. In nucleotides, the CDR3 is TGTGCCAGCAGCTACCAAACAGGGTTCCAAGAGACCCAGTACTTC. This encodes CASSYQTGFQETQYF.

The V call is TRBV28, the J call TRBJ1-2; possibly TRBD1 for D (6 bases). Germline-derived CDR1 and CDR2 are MDHEN and SYDVKM. The ends were cut back, 3 bases at V and 4 bases at J, with 9 bases in the middle. The CDR3 contains 13 residues. The CDR3 DNA follows: TGTGCCAGCAGTTTCCAGGGGCCCTATGGCTACACCTTC. It translates to CASSFQGPYGYTF.

This clone was observed a few times. The V call is TRBV5-5, the J call TRBJ1-1, with TRBD1 matching over 7 bases. The V segment lost 4 bases and the J segment 5 bases; nucleotides outside the gene matches: 2. The CDR3 is made up of 12 amino acids. Germline-derived CDR1 and CDR2 are SGHKS and YYEKEE (reference sequence). CDR3 region: CASSMGQTEAFF. The CDR3 DNA sequence: TGTGCCAGCAGCATGGGACAGACTGAAGCTTTCTTT.

Points on this clone: Other DNA variants within this sample encode the same CDR3. The chain joins TRBV6-2 or TRBV6-3 to TRBJ1-2; no definite D call. Trimming took 5 bases from V and 4 from J, leaving 5 bases between them. The CDR3 is 11 amino acids. CDR1 is MNHEY and CDR2 is SVGEGT in the germline V gene. CDR3 DNA sequence: TGTGCCAGCAGTCGCGGCTATGGCTACACCTTC. Translated, it gives CASSRGYGYTF.

This clone was seen once. This chain connects TRBV13 to TRBJ1-4; D call uncertain. Germline V lookup: CDR1 PRHDT, CDR2 FYEKMQ (reference sequence). V lost 0 bases and J lost 0, with 11 bases in between. This CDR3 contains 17 residues. The CDR3 is CASSLGLIGATNEKLFF. In DNA form, the CDR3 reads TGTGCCAGCAGCTTAGGCCTAATCGGTGCAACTAATGAAAAACTGTTTTTT.

The chain has TRBV5-1 and TRBJ1-6; the D gene is possibly TRBD1 (6 bases). V lost 4 bases to trimming and J lost 6 bases, with 14 bases between them. CDR1 and CDR2 from the germline V gene are SGHRS and YFSETQ. The CDR3 runs to 15 residues. The CDR3 coding sequence is TGCGCCAGCAGCCCGGACAGACCTGGTAATTCACCCCTCCACTTT. As protein: CASSPDRPGNSPLHF.

This clone occurred once. The chain combines TRBV6-1 with TRBJ2-5; possible D gene TRBD2, 6 bases. The CDR3 has 14 amino acids. From germline, CDR1 is MNHNS and CDR2 SASEGT. The ends were cut back, 2 bases at V and 1 base at J, with 8 bases in the middle. The CDR3 loop is CASSESGLQETQYF. The DNA for the CDR3 is TGTGCCAGCAGTGAATCGGGACTCCAAGAGACCCAGTACTTC.

A remark on this clone: Within the sample, other DNA sequences also encode this same CDR3. V and J are TRBV5-5 and TRBJ2-7, with D possibly matching TRBD1 (6 bases). Trimming removed 4 bases at V and 2 bases at J, with 10 bases between. The CDR3 sequence is 13 residues long. Germline CDR1 SGHKS, CDR2 YYEKEE (reference sequence). As DNA, the CDR3 is TGTGCCAGCAGCCCGACAGGAACCTACGAGCAGTACTTC. Translation: CASSPTGTYEQYF. The full variable domain, with the rest looked up from reference TRBV5-5 and TRBJ2-7, is DAGVTQSPTHLIKTRGQQVTLRCSPISGHKSVSWYQQVLGQGPQFIFQYYEKEERGRGNFPDRFSARQFPNYSSELNVNALLLGDSALYLCASSPTGTYEQYFGPGTRLTVT.

The chain uses TRBV27 and TRBJ2-3, with TRBD2 as a possible D gene (6 bases). Per germline, CDR1 MNHEY and CDR2 SMNVEV (reference sequence). V shed 4 bases and J shed 3 bases, with 14 bases lying between them. The CDR3 totals 15 residues. The DNA of the CDR3 is TGTGCCAGCAGTTATAACCCCCGGGGGACAGATACGCAGTATTTT. Its translation: CASSYNPRGTDTQYF.

The gene calls are TRBV6-5 and TRBJ1-1; a weak D match, TRBD1 (5 bases). Deletions cut 2 bases from V and 3 bases from J, with 10 bases between. From germline, CDR1 is MNHEY and CDR2 SVGAGI. The CDR3 covers 14 residues. The CDR3 loop is CASSYEGTYTEAFF. The CDR3 coding sequence is TGTGCCAGCAGTTACGAGGGGACTTACACTGAAGCTTTCTTT.